The 4 T cell receptor beta chains listed next were all sequenced from one sample in a study of immune evolution from preneoplasia to lung adenocarcinoma (dated by TCRdb to the early 2020s). Libraries were constructed by the immunoSEQ multiplex PCR assay. TCRdb took over this immuneACCESS table, retaining in-frame rearrangements with V and J assigned. Such tables are incomplete; in checked studies, under half of the missing clones stem from an unresolved V gene, and the remainder is unexplained. The sample has 6,200 or so clones on record, 70% to 80% of them singletons. Jointly, the top ten make up about 12% of the sample. The source material was FFPE minimally invasive lung adenocarcinoma tissue. The label giving this sample's cell subset or site can be read as: micro-invasive lung adenocarcinoma (MIA). All receptors derive from a person aged 65-85 years with lung adenocarcinoma.

This clone was seen a handful of times. This chain links TRBV29-1 with TRBJ1-5; a possible D gene is TRBD1 (5 bases). Trimming cost V 7 bases and J 16 bases, with 20 bases left between them. From germline, CDR1 is SQVTM and CDR2 ANQGSEA. This CDR3 has 11 amino acids. The CDR3 reads CSADLQGSRHF. The DNA of the CDR3 is TGCAGCGCCGACCTGCAGGGATCCCGCCATTTT.

This clone appeared a single time. V and J are TRBV5-1 and TRBJ2-7; D is perhaps TRBD2 (6 bases). Trimming removed 0 bases at V and 6 bases at J, with 13 bases between. The CDR3 length is 14 residues. CDR1 SGHRS and CDR2 YFSETQ come from the germline V gene. CDR3 protein: CASSLDGGPGEQYF. DNA of the CDR3: TGCGCCAGCAGCTTGGATGGAGGGCCGGGCGAGCAGTACTTC.

The chain recombines TRBV7-8 with TRBJ1-5; unclear D gene. Germline assignment: CDR1 SGHVS and CDR2 FQNEAQ. There are 14 residues in the CDR3. V was trimmed by 2 bases and J by 2 bases, leaving 7 bases between them. CDR3 sequence reads: CASSLPGGNQPQHF. The CDR3 DNA follows: TGTGCCAGCAGCTTACCCGGCGGCAATCAGCCCCAGCATTTT.

This chain connects TRBV18 to TRBJ1-4; no clear D gene. The CDR3 runs 16 residues. Germline CDR1 reads KGHSH; CDR2 reads LQKENI. Trimming removed 2 bases from V and 2 bases from J, with 12 bases in between. The CDR3 nucleotides are TGTGCCAGCTCACCAACACCCCCGGGCACTAATGAAAAACTGTTTTTT. Protein sequence: CASSPTPPGTNEKLFF.